This T cell receptor (beta chain) is from a study of breast tumors, draining lymph nodes, adjacent tissues. Study-level points and caveats: The lymph node origin of tumor T cells was framed as consistent with a hypothesis, not demonstrated. Tumor and nontumor repertoires were significantly more similar in luminal-like than in basal-like breast cancer. Tumor TCR diversity was below lymph nodes but above nontumor tissue. Data fit most tumor T cells coming from lymph node, expanding in tumor.

The CDR3 is made up of 12 amino acids. The germline V and J ends were trimmed by 2 bases and 8 bases, with 9 bases remaining between them. Germline CDR1 SGHTA, CDR2 FQGNSA. Samples came from axillary lymph nodes draining the breast cancer. This clonotype has ten or more counts. As yet, its antigen is unknown. TCRdb reprocessed the multiplex PCR reads with MiXCR, giving one entry per CDR3 protein. Among 120,000 or so distinct CDR3 sequences listed, just under 20% were seen once. Material for sequencing was axillary lymph node tissue. The clonotype originates from a female donor with breast cancer. Some clones in this sample may be carry-over from other donors' samples. This sequence joins TRBV7-2 and TRBJ1-2; D remains unclear. DNA of the CDR3: TGTGCCAGCAGCTTACTGGGTTGGGGCTACACCTTC. Translation: CASSLLGWGYTF.